Listed below are T cell receptor beta chains from one sample, sequenced in a study of OX40 agonist ivuxolimab in advanced cancers. Repertoires were generated with immunoSEQ multiplex PCR, while TCRdb's copy carries only in-frame clones and drops some. The sample records roughly 60,000 clones, approximately 90% being singletons. Sequenced material: CD4+ or CD8+ T cells sorted from blood, taken in a trial of the OX40 agonist ivuxolimab. The receptors derive from an adult with an advanced solid tumor such as melanoma, head and neck, liver or kidney cancer. Both conserved end residues are part of each CDR3. The D gene is left open where the match is weak.

v_gene,j_gene,d_gene,CDR3aa,CDR3nt
TRBV30,TRBJ2-5,NA,CAWSGEAQETQYF,TGTGCCTGGAGTGGGGAGGCCCAAGAGACCCAGTACTTC
TRBV4-3,TRBJ2-1,TRBD2,CASSQEGGGRAGNIEQFF,TGCGCCAGCAGCCAAGAAGGAGGCGGGAGGGCCGGAAATATTGAGCAGTTCTTC
TRBV9,TRBJ2-1,TRBD2,CASSLRLAGGGGEQFF,TGTGCCAGCAGCCTGCGACTAGCGGGAGGAGGAGGGGAGCAGTTCTTC
TRBV10-3,TRBJ2-1,TRBD2,CAIRPGLAGVGEQFF,TGTGCCATCAGGCCGGGACTAGCGGGAGTAGGCGAGCAGTTCTTC
TRBV11-2,TRBJ2-3,TRBD2,CASSLTTSGGLTDTQYF,TGTGCCAGCAGCTTGACAACTAGCGGAGGTCTCACAGATACGCAGTATTTT
TRBV2,TRBJ2-7,NA,CATQTPGGSYEQYF,TGTGCCACCCAGACGCCGGGCGGATCCTACGAGCAGTACTTC
TRBV19,TRBJ1-3,NA,CASSPGLDPGNTIYF,TGTGCCAGTAGCCCGGGTTTGGATCCTGGAAACACCATATATTTT
TRBV7-2,TRBJ1-1,NA,CASSPRGLGTEAFF,TGTGCCAGCAGTCCACGGGGTTTGGGCACTGAAGCTTTCTTT
TRBV7-9,TRBJ2-5,TRBD1,CASSFYVDREETQYF,TGTGCCAGCAGCTTTTATGTCGACAGGGAGGAGACCCAGTACTTC
TRBV21-1,TRBJ2-1,NA,CASSPSGSPWNEQFF,TGTGCCAGCAGCCCCAGCGGGAGCCCTTGGAATGAGCAGTTCTTC
TRBV19,TRBJ1-5,TRBD1,CASKDGQGATSRRQPQHF,TGTGCCAGTAAGGACGGACAGGGGGCCACTTCTCGGCGTCAGCCCCAGCATTTT
TRBV5-1,TRBJ2-3,TRBD2,CASSFEPGLARPDTQYF,TGCGCCAGCAGCTTCGAACCGGGACTAGCTCGGCCAGATACGCAGTATTTT
TRBV14,TRBJ2-7,TRBD2,CASPLLCGRPLSEQYF,TGTGCCAGCCCTCTTCTTTGCGGGAGGCCCCTAAGCGAGCAGTACTTC
TRBV5-6,TRBJ2-1,NA,CASSPTSMSYNEQFF,TGTGCCAGCAGCCCTACTAGCATGTCCTACAATGAGCAGTTCTTC
TRBV5-4,TRBJ2-2,NA,CASSLTGDAGELFF,TGTGCCAGCAGTCTCACTGGAGATGCCGGGGAGCTGTTTTTT
TRBV4-3,TRBJ2-7,NA,CASSQVPYYEQYF,TGCGCCAGCAGCCAAGTCCCGTATTACGAGCAGTACTTC